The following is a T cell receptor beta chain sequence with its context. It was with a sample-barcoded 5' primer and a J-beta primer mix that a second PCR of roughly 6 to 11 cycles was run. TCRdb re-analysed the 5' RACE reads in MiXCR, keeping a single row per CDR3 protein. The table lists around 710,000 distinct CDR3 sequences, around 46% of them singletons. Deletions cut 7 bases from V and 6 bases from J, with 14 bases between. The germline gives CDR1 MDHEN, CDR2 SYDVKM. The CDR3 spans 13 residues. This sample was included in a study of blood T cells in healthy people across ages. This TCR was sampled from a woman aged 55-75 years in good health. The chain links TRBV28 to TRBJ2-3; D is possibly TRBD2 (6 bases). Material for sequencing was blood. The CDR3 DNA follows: TGTGCCAGCACCTCGGGAGAGTGGGATACGCAGTATTTT. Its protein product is CASTSGEWDTQYF.